Presented here are 2 T cell receptor beta chains from one specimen sequenced in a study of cytomegalovirus exposure and HLA in healthy donors. The repertoire was sequenced with immunoSEQ multiplex PCR; TCRdb's copy has only in-frame clones and lacks some. Of some 130,000 clones in the sample, 89% are singletons; the top ten hold 1.2%. The sample taken for sequencing was PBMCs. These receptors were collected from a woman under 30 in good health and CMV-seronegative.

The rearrangement joins TRBV9 to TRBJ2-5; 8 bases map to TRBD1. The CDR3 has 16 amino acids. Trimming cost V 3 bases and J 5 bases; bases outside gene matches: 12. CDR1 and CDR2 (germline): SGDLS, YYNGEE. The CDR3 loop reads CASSGPQGGPRETQYF. The CDR3 coding sequence is TGTGCCAGCAGCGGGCCACAGGGGGGACCTAGGGAGACCCAGTACTTC.

The J gene is TRBJ1-5, the V gene TRBV6-1; the match to TRBD1 covers 8 bases. Germline assignment: CDR1 MNHNS and CDR2 SASEGT. Losses at the gene ends were 4 bases for V and 6 bases for J; bases not matched to a gene: 2. The CDR3 contains 13 residues. CDR3 in DNA: TGTGCCAGCAGTGTCACAGGGGGTCAGCCCCAGCATTTT. This codes for CASSVTGGQPQHF.